This T cell receptor beta chain was recovered during a study of T cells in Graves' hyperthyroidism and ophthalmopathy (dated by TCRdb to the late 2010s). Concerning the study at large: Peripheral blood was sampled at the time of initial diagnosis, prior to any treatment. Following sampling, methimazole starting at 30 mg daily was given to hyperthyroidism patients, and high-dose intravenous methylprednisolone was given to ophthalmopathy patients. According to the paper, TCR Vbeta CDR3 sequencing was carried out on around 140 peripheral blood samples, which came from approximately 43 ophthalmopathy, roughly 75 hyperthyroidism and approximately 17 progressor patients. A discovery cohort of about a hundred patients, 43 with Graves' ophthalmopathy and about 58 with stable Graves' hyperthyroidism, was used to find distinguishing TCR V-J signatures. The 100 or so discovery patients were randomly split 7:3 into training and test sets. Whether ophthalmopathy could be predicted prospectively was tested in an independent validation cohort made up of 18 hyperthyroidism patients plus 17 patients who later progressed to ophthalmopathy. In several Graves' hyperthyroidism patients, the study also compared T-cell repertoires from thyroid tissue with T-cell repertoires from blood.

The research as a whole found: Most expanded thyroid clonotypes (frequency above 0.001) were also detected in blood, suggesting blood repertoires may reflect thyroid immune responses. No statistical method was used to set the sample size in advance, and investigators knew the group allocation. Ophthalmopathy was separated from stable hyperthyroidism by a 13 V-J signature model, with over 85% sensitivity and approximately 81% specificity obtained in cross-validation and 80%/75% obtained in testing. During validation, the model predicted progression to ophthalmopathy a median of around six months ahead of onset, with more than 60% sensitivity and roughly 75% specificity.

There are a few counts of this clonotype. Its antigen is unknown. Qualities for individual bases were not recorded, and no much larger clone is one base off. The CDR3 contains 16 residues, cysteine and phenylalanine counted. Only CDR3 DNA is held: 48 bases, read in frame from base 1. The germline V gene encodes CDR1 SGHAT and CDR2 FQNNGV. V is clipped by 6 bases and J by 1 base, and the sequence between their germline boundaries is 18 bases long. In the ophthalmopathy patients, disease was moderately to severely active, with a Clinical Activity Score of 3 or more, a NOSPECS grade of 4 or more, and a duration of less than 3 months. Any patient with an uncontrolled infection, another autoimmune disease, pregnancy or lactation was excluded. Clinical symptoms, serum thyroxine and TRAb, thyroid ultrasound, and orbital computed tomography formed the basis for the diagnoses. PBMCs were isolated from about 9.2 ml of fresh peripheral blood by Ficoll-Paque density gradient centrifugation. Trizol reagent was used to extract total RNA, and RNA quality was then checked on an Agilent 2100 Bioanalyzer.

TCR beta CDR3 regions were amplified from RNA transcripts. A first-round RT-PCR of the TCR CDR3 used the HTBI primer set with the Qiagen OneStep RT-PCR kit. Libraries were constructed in a second round of multiplex PCR, after which size selection and purification were performed. Sequencing of the libraries was done on an Illumina HiSeq2000 using paired-end 100 bp reads. In the paper's pipeline: SOAPnuke was used to process the raw data, throwing out any read that contained adapters or uncalled bases, had a mean Phred below 15, or lacked an exact constant-primer or identifier match. COPE v1.2.5 was used to merge high-quality paired reads, and clonotypes were defined as unique nucleotide sequences. MiTCR v1.1 was used to align clonotypes to the IMGT TRBV, TRBD and TRBJ reference segments. Analysis was restricted to V-J combinations with a frequency above 0.0001, which covered 99% to 99.2% of repertoires. The TCS score was defined as F50 (clonal expansion) divided by E x V (chaos), with BLOSUM62-based TCRdist calculated between CDR3 peptides within each V-J. Welch's t-statistics and random forest reduced fewer than 550 V-J features to roughly 13, which were used in a naive Bayes classifier (R e1071). TCRdb reprocessing: public reads trimmed at Q25 with fastp, clones called with MiXCR, in-frame beta chains kept. One record per CDR3 amino acid sequence lists the most common genes and DNA. V and J calls and clone size were set by TCRdb, not the authors. This sample holds 500,000 or so distinct CDR3 sequences; about 16% were observed only once. The ten biggest clones cover 25% to 30% of the sample.

The specimen was blood. This receptor was identified in a woman aged 25 to 39 with Graves' ophthalmopathy. Recombination linked TRBV11-2 to TRBJ1-1; perhaps TRBD1 is the D gene, with 6 bases matching. CDR3 region: CASSFTPGGRNTEAFF. The nucleotides read TGTGCCAGCAGTTTTACCCCGGGGGGGCGGAACACTGAAGCTTTCTTT.